This T cell receptor (beta chain) derives from a study of cytomegalovirus exposure and HLA in healthy donors. CDR1 is GTSNPN, CDR2 SVGIG, per germline (reference sequence). The CDR3 contains 13 residues. The V end was cut by 0 bases, the J end by 11 bases, with 14 bases between. Sequencing was performed with immunoSEQ multiplex PCR; in TCRdb, only in-frame clones are kept and a portion is missing. The sample consists of under 400,000 clones, 86% of them appearing once. The chain couples TRBV30 to TRBJ1-5; D perhaps matches TRBD1 (6 bases). The sequenced sample was PBMCs. This TCR came from a woman aged 18-29 years in good health and CMV-seronegative. Here the CDR3 DNA reads TGTGCCTGGAGTGTAACAGGGCCTTCGGCCCAGCATTTT. This sequence encodes CAWSVTGPSAQHF.